Shown below are 17 T cell receptor beta chains from a single sample sequenced in a study of graft-versus-host responses after intestinal transplantation. No antigen has been assigned to these receptors. Here immunoSEQ multiplex PCR was the method, and the copy in TCRdb shows in-frame clones only, minus some. Of more than 95,000 clones listed, less than 90% are singletons. The sequences come from unstimulated CD4+ T cells sorted from spleen or lymph node cells, collected before intestinal transplant. The receptors were sampled from a human donor who received an intestinal transplant.

The V call is TRBV5-1, the J call TRBJ2-1, with a tentative D call TRBD1 (6 bases). V was pared by 5 bases and J by 0 bases, with 12 bases between. Germline V lookup: CDR1 SGHRS, CDR2 YFSETQ. The CDR3 is 15 amino acids. The CDR3 nucleotides read TGCGCCAGCAGTTATTACAGGGACTCCTACAATGAGCAGTTCTTC. This translates into CASSYYRDSYNEQFF. Full variable domain (remainder filled in from reference TRBV5-1 and TRBJ2-1): KAGVTQTPRYLIKTRGQQVTLSCSPISGHRSVSWYQQTPGQGLQFLFEYFSETQRNKGNFPGRFSGRQFSNSRSEMNVSTLELGDSALYLCASSYYRDSYNEQFFGPGTRLTVL.

The rearrangement joins TRBV4-1 to TRBJ2-4; 10 nucleotides agree with TRBD2. The CDR3 consists of 17 residues. Germline V gene lookup returns CDR1 MGHRA and CDR2 YSYEKL. V was clipped by 2 bases and J by 1 base; unmatched bases: 5. The CDR3 loop is CASSQQRGGLAKNIQYF. The DNA for the CDR3 is TGCGCCAGCAGCCAACAGCGGGGGGGCTTGGCCAAAAACATTCAGTACTTC.

The count of this clone is one. The chain employs TRBV5-6 and TRBJ2-5; possible D gene TRBD1, 6 bases. This CDR3 has 14 amino acids. The V and J ends lost 4 bases and 0 bases respectively, with 10 bases between them. CDR1 and CDR2 from the germline V gene are SGHDT and YYEEEE. The CDR3 DNA reads as TGTGCCAGCAGCGGGACATCGTACCAAGAGACCCAGTACTTC. The encoded protein is CASSGTSYQETQYF.

Worth noting for this clone: The same CDR3 is also encoded by other DNA sequences in this sample. This chain connects TRBV9 to TRBJ1-6; D not resolved. This CDR3 is 15 amino acids long. Trimming removed 2 bases at V and 7 bases at J, with 13 bases between. The germline gives CDR1 SGDLS, CDR2 YYNGEE. The DNA of the CDR3 is TGTGCCAGCAGCGTGGGTCAAGGAGGGAATTCACCCCTCCACTTT. Its protein is CASSVGQGGNSPLHF.

The chain couples TRBV29-1 to TRBJ1-1; 8 bases align to TRBD1. Germline V gene sequence: CDR1 SQVTM, CDR2 ANQGSEA. The V gene end was trimmed by 2 bases and the J gene end by 5 bases; junction bases not matched to a gene: 7. This CDR3 comprises 14 residues. The CDR3 bases are TGCAGCGTTGAACAGGGGGCAATTGGGACTGAAGCTTTCTTT. This encodes CSVEQGAIGTEAFF.

The rearrangement links TRBV6-5 to TRBJ1-2, with 8 nucleotides matching TRBD1. Germline V lookup: CDR1 MNHEY, CDR2 SVGAGI. This CDR3 contains 15 residues. Trimming removed 6 bases from V and 0 bases from J; junction bases left unmatched: 6. For the CDR3, the DNA is TGTGCCAGCAGACAAACAGGGGGAGCTAACTATGGCTACACCTTC. Translated, it gives CASRQTGGANYGYTF.

The chain recombines TRBV29-1 with TRBJ1-1; the D gene is possibly TRBD1 (6 bases). Germline V gives CDR1 SQVTM, CDR2 ANQGSEA. V lost 4 bases to trimming and J lost 4 bases, with 10 bases between them. The CDR3 spans 12 residues. The CDR3, as DNA: TGCAGCGTTGGGGGGGCGGGCACTGAAGCTTTCTTT. This translates into CSVGGAGTEAFF.

The chain has TRBV5-1 and TRBJ1-6; a weak D match, TRBD1 (5 bases). This CDR3 contains 14 residues. The germline V gene has CDR1 SGHRS and CDR2 YFSETQ. Trimming shortened V by 1 base and J by 10 bases, and 12 bases separated the two germline ends. CDR3 residues: CASSLWQGGSPLHF. The CDR3 bases are TGCGCCAGCAGCTTGTGGCAGGGTGGGTCACCCCTCCACTTT.

The J gene is TRBJ2-1, the V gene TRBV9; 9 nucleotides align to TRBD1. The CDR3 contains 15 residues. The trim removed 4 bases at V and 9 bases at J, leaving 11 bases unmatched. Germline CDR1 and CDR2: SGDLS and YYNGEE. CDR3 in DNA: TGTGCCAGCAGCCCCTCCGGACAGGGGCTAGTTGAGCAGTTCTTC. Its translation: CASSPSGQGLVEQFF.

The gene calls are TRBV5-4 and TRBJ1-1, with TRBD1 identical over 11 bases. Germline lookup yields CDR1 SGHNT and CDR2 YYREEE (reference sequence). This CDR3 has 20 amino acids. With V trimmed by 2 bases and J by 4 bases, 19 bases remained unmatched. In DNA form, the CDR3 reads TGTGCCAGCAGCTTCGGACAGGGGGCGCCGAATAGGTTAAGTGGCACTGAAGCTTTCTTT. Amino acid sequence: CASSFGQGAPNRLSGTEAFF.

The rearrangement joins TRBV6-5 to TRBJ2-7; tentative D call: TRBD2 (5 bases). Germline V gene lookup returns CDR1 MNHEY and CDR2 SVGAGI. The CDR3 totals 15 residues. Trimming stripped 3 bases from V and 2 bases from J, with 14 bases between. The DNA for the CDR3 is TGTGCCAGCAGTTATGGCTGGGGAGTTACCTACGAGCAGTACTTC. Protein: CASSYGWGVTYEQYF.

The chain employs TRBV9 and TRBJ2-5; 10 bases match TRBD2. Germline CDR1 and CDR2: SGDLS and YYNGEE. The CDR3 loop spans 17 amino acids. V shed 4 bases, J shed 2 bases, and the junction held 11 bases outside the gene matches. CDR3 in amino acids: CASSTSSGSGGQETQYF. In DNA, the CDR3 is TGTGCCAGCAGCACCTCTAGCGGGAGCGGGGGGCAAGAGACCCAGTACTTC. Full variable domain (remainder filled in from reference TRBV9 and TRBJ2-5): DSGVTQTPKHLITATGQRVTLRCSPRSGDLSVYWYQQSLDQGLQFLIQYYNGEERAKGNILERFSAQQFPDLHSELNLSSLELGDSALYFCASSTSSGSGGQETQYFGPGTRLLVL.

CDR3 region: CASSQDPTSGAGEQYF. CDR3 nucleotides: TGTGCCAGCAGCCAAGATCCGACTAGCGGGGCGGGCGAGCAGTACTTC. V is TRBV4-2 and J is TRBJ2-7; 11 bases fit TRBD2. Trimming removed 0 bases from V and 6 bases from J; junction bases left unmatched: 7. Germline values: CDR1 LGHNA, CDR2 YNFKEQ. This CDR3 spans 16 amino acids.

The chain links TRBV10-3 to TRBJ2-3, with D possibly matching TRBD2 (5 bases). Looked up from germline, CDR1 is ENHRY and CDR2 is SYGVKD. This CDR3 spans 15 amino acids. V gave up 2 bases and J gave up 6 bases, with 15 bases separating them. For the CDR3, the DNA is TGTGCCATCAGTGAGAGGACCCCGGGATGGGATACGCAGTATTTT. This gives the protein CAISERTPGWDTQYF.

The chain has TRBV5-6 and TRBJ1-3; TRBD1 is a possible D gene (6 bases). The ends were cut back, 5 bases at V and 5 bases at J, with 23 bases in the middle. The germline gives CDR1 SGHDT, CDR2 YYEEEE. The CDR3 runs 17 residues. The CDR3 bases are TGTGCCAGCAGGAAACACAGGGTAGTTTATCCCAGAAACACCATATATTTT. Translation gives CASRKHRVVYPRNTIYF.

This rearrangement joins TRBV6-5 to TRBJ2-2; D is uncertain. CDR1 is MNHEY, CDR2 SVGAGI, per germline. V shed 5 bases and J shed 6 bases, with 10 bases lying between them. The CDR3 is made up of 13 amino acids. The DNA of the CDR3 is TGTGCCAGCAGTGGGCAGGCGGCCGGGGAGCTGTTTTTT. The encoded protein is CASSGQAAGELFF.

The V and J genes are TRBV25-1 and TRBJ2-7; D may be TRBD1 or TRBD2 (5 bases each). Germline CDR1 MGHDK, CDR2 SYGVNS. CDR3 length equals 15 residues. V lost 3 bases, J lost 0 bases, and 12 bases lay in between. CDR3 DNA sequence: TGTGCCAGCAGTGATCTTGGGACGTCCTCCTACGAGCAGTACTTC. Translated, it gives CASSDLGTSSYEQYF.